This is a list of T cell receptor beta chains from one sample in a study of radiotherapy plus CTLA-4 blockade in lung cancer. Method: immunoSEQ multiplex PCR; TCRdb's copy keeps in-frame clones and lacks some. The table has some 98,000 clones, around 83% seen once. Sequenced here: peripheral blood, sampled from a patient treated with radiotherapy plus ipilimumab. The origin of the receptors is a human donor with non-small cell lung cancer who had a partial response to radiotherapy plus ipilimumab. The CDR3 runs from the conserved cysteine through the conserved F or W. D genes are given only for firm matches. Some rows have no size entry. The others give once, few or many, or a class for an expanded clone.

TGTGCCAGCTCACTAGGGGGACAGGGGAACAATGAGCAGTTCTTC CASSLGGQGNNEQFF TRBJ2-1 NA TRBD1 15 TRBV18
TGTGCCAGCAGTGATCCCGGACTAGCGGGAGTGGGATACGAGCAGTACTTC CASSDPGLAGVGYEQYF TRBJ2-7 NA TRBD2 17 TRBV25-1
TGTGCCAGTAGTATTTCCAGCGGGAAAAACATTCAGTACTTC CASSISSGKNIQYF TRBJ2-4 once NA 14 TRBV19
TGTGCCAGCTCGGGCCAGGCCTACGAGCAGTACTTC CASSGQAYEQYF TRBJ2-7 NA NA 12 TRBV18
TGTGCCTGGAGTGTACGGGCGGGGGGACCGCCCGGAGAGACCCAGTACTTC CAWSVRAGGPPGETQYF TRBJ2-5 NA TRBD2 17 TRBV30
TGTGCCAGCAGCTCATGGACAGGGTGGCAAGAGACCCAGTACTTC CASSSWTGWQETQYF TRBJ2-5 NA TRBD1 15 TRBV7-9
TGTGCCAGCGGGGCTTTCGGGACAGGGAACACCGGGGAGCTGTTTTTT CASGAFGTGNTGELFF TRBJ2-2 NA TRBD1 16 TRBV28
TGCGCCAGCAGCGTGGGACTTCGAACTTACGAGCAGTACTTC CASSVGLRTYEQYF TRBJ2-7 few NA 14 TRBV5-1
TGTGCCAGCAGTTGGTCAGGGGGCGAACAGCCCCAGCATTTT CASSWSGGEQPQHF TRBJ1-5 once TRBD1 14 TRBV28
TGCGCCAGCAGCAAGACTAGCGGGGTTAATGAGCAGTTCTTC CASSKTSGVNEQFF TRBJ2-1 NA TRBD2 14 TRBV5-1
TGTGCCAGCAGTTTAGTAAAGCCCAACTATGGCTACACCTTC CASSLVKPNYGYTF TRBJ1-2 NA NA 14 TRBV28
TGTGCCAGCAGTTCATTCGGGGGGGGATCCTACGAGCAGTACTTC CASSSFGGGSYEQYF TRBJ2-7 NA TRBD2 15 TRBV28
TGTGCCAGCAGGGCAGGGCAGGGGGGCAATCAGCCCCAGCATTTT CASRAGQGGNQPQHF TRBJ1-5 NA TRBD1 15 TRBV5-5
TGTGCCAGCAGCTCGGACAGGGGGCTCAGCGGGAGGACAGATACGCAGTATTTT CASSSDRGLSGRTDTQYF TRBJ2-3 few TRBD1 18 TRBV7-9
TGTGCCACCAGCAGAGGCCGGAATGAAAAACTGTTTTTT CATSRGRNEKLFF TRBJ1-4 NA NA 13 TRBV15
TGTGCCAGCAGCGGACGGACTAGCGGGCCAAGCTCCTACGAGCAGTACTTC CASSGRTSGPSSYEQYF TRBJ2-7 NA TRBD2 17 TRBV7-2
TGCAGCGTTGTCGGGACTAGCGGACGCTCCTACGAGCAGTACTTC CSVVGTSGRSYEQYF TRBJ2-7 once TRBD2 15 TRBV29-1
TGTGCCAGCAGCCCGACTAGCGGGACGGGCACCGGGGAGCTGTTTTTT CASSPTSGTGTGELFF TRBJ2-2 NA TRBD2 16 TRBV7-9
TGTGCCAGCAGCCTGAGGTTGAACACTGAAGCTTTCTTT CASSLRLNTEAFF TRBJ1-1 few NA 13 TRBV6-5
TGTGCCAGTAGTATCGAGGGAATTACCTACAATGAGCAGTTCTTC CASSIEGITYNEQFF TRBJ2-1 once NA 15 TRBV19
TGTGCCAGCAGCTTGGAGAGGGTGAACACTGAAGCTTTCTTT CASSLERVNTEAFF TRBJ1-1 NA NA 14 TRBV5-6
TGTGCCAGCATCTCGACAGGGAGTGGCGGGGAGCTGTTTTTT CASISTGSGGELFF TRBJ2-2 NA TRBD1 14 TRBV6-5
TGCGCCAGCAGCCCGGGGACAGGGGGAAAATCCTACAATGAGCAGTTCTTC CASSPGTGGKSYNEQFF TRBJ2-1 NA TRBD1 17 TRBV5-1
TGTGCCAGCAGCCCGACTAGCGGAGTCACCGGGGAGCTGTTTTTT CASSPTSGVTGELFF TRBJ2-2 NA TRBD2 15 TRBV2
TGTGCCAGTAGTGTCTTAGGAGCGGGGCGTGGCTACACCTTC CASSVLGAGRGYTF TRBJ1-2 NA NA 14 TRBV19
TGTGCCAGCAGTTTCCCGCAGGGGGCTAGAGCTTTCTTT CASSFPQGARAFF TRBJ1-1 NA TRBD1 13 TRBV28
TGTGCCAGCAGCCAGGGACTAGCGGAGGGCTCCTACGAGCAGTACTTC CASSQGLAEGSYEQYF TRBJ2-7 NA TRBD2 16 TRBV4-2
TGTGCCAGCAGCCTCCGGGCGGGAGGGCCCGAGACCCAGTACTTC CASSLRAGGPETQYF TRBJ2-5 NA TRBD2 15 TRBV4-2
TGTGCCAGCCGTCAAGGGGGCGTGGAGGGCTACACCTTC CASRQGGVEGYTF TRBJ1-2 NA TRBD1 13 TRBV6-5
TGTGCCAGCTCACCGGGGAGTTATGAGACCCAGTACTTC CASSPGSYETQYF TRBJ2-5 NA NA 13 TRBV18
TGTGCCAGCATCTTCGGACAGGGAACAGATACGCAGTATTTT CASIFGQGTDTQYF TRBJ2-3 NA TRBD1 14 TRBV6-5
TGTGCCAGCGGGGAGACTAGCGGGAGTGAGGCCGGGGAGCTGTTTTTT CASGETSGSEAGELFF TRBJ2-2 NA TRBD2 16 TRBV9
TGTGCCAGCAGTGTTCTAGCGGGAGCAACAGATACGCAGTATTTT CASSVLAGATDTQYF TRBJ2-3 NA TRBD2 15 TRBV27
TGTGCCAGTAGCCAGCGGGTCCCCTACGAGCAGTACTTC CASSQRVPYEQYF TRBJ2-7 NA NA 13 TRBV19
TGTGCCAGCAGTAGGACAGGCGCCTATGAAGCTTTCTTT CASSRTGAYEAFF TRBJ1-1 NA TRBD1 13 TRBV5-8
TGTGCCAGCAGCCCCCACAGGGGAGAAGGAAACACCATATATTTT CASSPHRGEGNTIYF TRBJ1-3 NA TRBD1 15 TRBV7-8
TGTGCCAGCAGCTTAGGCCGCGGAAGCTCCTACGAGCAGTACTTC CASSLGRGSSYEQYF TRBJ2-7 NA NA 15 TRBV13
TGCGCCAGCAGCTCCCCTAGACTAGCGGGAGGGGATGAGCAGTTCTTC CASSSPRLAGGDEQFF TRBJ2-1 NA TRBD2 16 TRBV5-1
TGTGCCAGCAGTAATCCGAACACCATATATTTT CASSNPNTIYF TRBJ1-3 NA NA 11 TRBV28
TGCGCCAGCAGCCAAGATCTCAGGGATACCTACAATGAGCAGTTCTTC CASSQDLRDTYNEQFF TRBJ2-1 NA NA 16 TRBV4-1
TGTGCCAGCTCACCGGACATTACGAATTCACCCCTCCACTTT CASSPDITNSPLHF TRBJ1-6 NA NA 14 TRBV18
TGTGCCAGCAGCTCCGGGTCCGCCTATGGCTACACCTTC CASSSGSAYGYTF TRBJ1-2 medium-sized NA 13 TRBV5-6
TGTGCCAGCAGTTCCGGGACTAGAAACGAGCAGTACTTC CASSSGTRNEQYF TRBJ2-7 NA TRBD2 13 TRBV6-1
TGTGCCAGCAGCGCCAAAACAGGGGCGCGAGAGACCCAGTACTTC CASSAKTGARETQYF TRBJ2-5 NA TRBD1 15 TRBV9